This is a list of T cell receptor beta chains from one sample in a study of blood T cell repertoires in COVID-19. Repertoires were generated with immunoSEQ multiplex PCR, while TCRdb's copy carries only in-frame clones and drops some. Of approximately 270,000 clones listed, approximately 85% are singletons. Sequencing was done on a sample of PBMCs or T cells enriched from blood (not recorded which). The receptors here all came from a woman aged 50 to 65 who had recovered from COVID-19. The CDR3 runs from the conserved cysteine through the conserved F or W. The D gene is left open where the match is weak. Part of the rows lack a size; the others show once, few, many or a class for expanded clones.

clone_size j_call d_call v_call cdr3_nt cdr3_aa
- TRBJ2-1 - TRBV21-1 TGTGCCAGCTTCTGCGGGGCCCGGGAGAGGGGTGAGCAGTTCTTC CASFCGARERGEQFF
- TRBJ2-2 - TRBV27 TGTGCCAGCAGTTTAAGGGGACAGAACACCGGGGAGCTGTTTTTT CASSLRGQNTGELFF
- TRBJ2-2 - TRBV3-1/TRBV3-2 TGTGCCAGCAGATTACGAGGCGGGGAGCTGTTTTTT CASRLRGGELFF
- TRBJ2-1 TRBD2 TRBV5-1 TGCGCCAGCTCGCGGACTAGCGGGAGTGTATCCTACAATGAGCAGTTCTTC CASSRTSGSVSYNEQFF
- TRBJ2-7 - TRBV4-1 TGCGCCAGCAGCCAAGGAGGAGCCTACGAGCAGTACTTC CASSQGGAYEQYF
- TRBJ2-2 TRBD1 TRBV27 TGTGCCAGCAGTCCCTGGACAGGGGCTAACGCCGGGGAGCTGTTTTTT CASSPWTGANAGELFF
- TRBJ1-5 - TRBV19 TGTGCCAGTAGTATAATACAGACTAGCAATCAGCCCCAGCATTTT CASSIIQTSNQPQHF
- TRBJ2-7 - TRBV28 TGTGCCAGCAGTTTCGACAGGCTCACCTACGAGCAGTACTTC CASSFDRLTYEQYF
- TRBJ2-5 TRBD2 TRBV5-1 TGCGCCAGCAGCTTGTTGGGGCGGGAGGGCCAAGAGACCCAGTACTTC CASSLLGREGQETQYF
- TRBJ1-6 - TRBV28 TGTGCCAGCCAACTTGGGACACCGGTCGGCCTATATAATTCACCCCTCCACTTT CASQLGTPVGLYNSPLHF
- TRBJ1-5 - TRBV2 TGTGCCAGCAGCCCTCGGGTGGGACCGGGAGTAAATCAGCCCCAGCATTTT CASSPRVGPGVNQPQHF
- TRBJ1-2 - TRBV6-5 TGTGCCAGCAGTCGTACGGTGACAGGAAAGGCCGGCTACACCTTC CASSRTVTGKAGYTF
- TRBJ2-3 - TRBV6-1 TGTGCCAGCAGTGAAATTCGGGGTAGCATAGATACGCAGTATTTT CASSEIRGSIDTQYF
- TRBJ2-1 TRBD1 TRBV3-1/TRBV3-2 TGTGCCAGCAGCCCCGGGACAGGGTGGGGGTTGTCCTACAATGAGCAGTTCTTC CASSPGTGWGLSYNEQFF
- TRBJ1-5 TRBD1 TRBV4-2 TGTGCCAGCAGCCGCCACTCACCCAGGGACAGGCAGTATCAGCCCCAGCATTTT CASSRHSPRDRQYQPQHF
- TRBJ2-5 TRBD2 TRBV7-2 TGTGCCAGCAGCTTGCGACTAGCGGGAGAAGAGACCCAGTACTTC CASSLRLAGEETQYF
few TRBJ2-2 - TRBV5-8 TGTGCCAGCAGCTTGGCCAGCGGAGCGAACACCGGGGAGCTGTTTTTT CASSLASGANTGELFF
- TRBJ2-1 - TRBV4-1 TGCGCCAGCAGCCAAGAGGTCGGCAATGAGCAGTTCTTC CASSQEVGNEQFF
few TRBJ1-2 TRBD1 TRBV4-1 TGCGCCAGCAGCCAAGCGCCATACAGGGGGCCTATAAGCTACACCTTC CASSQAPYRGPISYTF
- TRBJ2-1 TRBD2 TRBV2 TGTGCCAGCAGTGAGAGCGGGAGGGCCTACAATGAGCAGTTCTTC CASSESGRAYNEQFF
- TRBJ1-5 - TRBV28 TGTGCCAGCAGTTTCGACCTGAGACAAGTTAGCAATCAGCCCCAGCATTTT CASSFDLRQVSNQPQHF
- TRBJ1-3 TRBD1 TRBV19 TGTGCCAGTAGTATGCGGACAGGCGGAAACACCATATATTTT CASSMRTGGNTIYF
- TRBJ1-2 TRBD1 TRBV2 TGTGCCAGCAGCCGGGACAGGGTTTATGGCTACACCTTC CASSRDRVYGYTF
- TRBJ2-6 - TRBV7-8 TGTGCCAGCAGCCCAAAACCGGGGGACCCCGGGGCCAACGTCCTGACTTTC CASSPKPGDPGANVLTF
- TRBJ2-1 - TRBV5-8 TGTGCCAGCAGCTTTATGGGGAGCCGGTACAATGAGCAGTTCTTC CASSFMGSRYNEQFF
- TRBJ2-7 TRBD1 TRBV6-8 TGTGCCAGCAGTAAACACGACCGGGACAGAACTCAATCTCACATCTACGAGCAGTACTTC CASSKHDRDRTQSHIYEQYF
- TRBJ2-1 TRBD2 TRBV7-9 TGTGCCACCAAAACTAGCGGGGCCTACAATGAGCAGTTCTTC CATKTSGAYNEQFF
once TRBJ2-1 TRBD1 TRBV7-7 TGTGCTAGCAGCAAGGACAGGGTCAATGAGCAGTTCTTC CASSKDRVNEQFF
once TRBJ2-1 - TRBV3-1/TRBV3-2 TGTGCCAGCAGCCGTCGTGGCCCCAGCTCCTACAATGAGCAGTTCTTC CASSRRGPSSYNEQFF